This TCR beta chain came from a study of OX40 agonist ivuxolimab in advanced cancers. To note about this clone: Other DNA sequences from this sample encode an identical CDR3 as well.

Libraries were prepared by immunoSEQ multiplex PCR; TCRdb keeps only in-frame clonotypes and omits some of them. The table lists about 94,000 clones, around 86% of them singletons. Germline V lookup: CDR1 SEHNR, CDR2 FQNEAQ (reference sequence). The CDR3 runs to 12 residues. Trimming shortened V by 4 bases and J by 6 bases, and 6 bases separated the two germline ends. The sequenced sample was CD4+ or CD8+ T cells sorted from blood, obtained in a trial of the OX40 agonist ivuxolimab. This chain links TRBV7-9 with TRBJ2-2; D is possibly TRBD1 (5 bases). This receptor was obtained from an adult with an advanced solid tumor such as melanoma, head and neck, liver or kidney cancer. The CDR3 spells CASSSRAGELFF. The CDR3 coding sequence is TGTGCCAGCAGCTCCAGGGCCGGGGAGCTGTTTTTT. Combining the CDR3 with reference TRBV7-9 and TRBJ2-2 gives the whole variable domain DTGVSQNPRHKITKRGQNVTFRCDPISEHNRLYWYRQTLGQGPEFLTYFQNEAQLEKSRLLSDRFSAERPKGSFSTLEIQRTEQGDSAMYLCASSSRAGELFFGEGSRLTVL.